Listed below are T cell receptor beta chains from one sample, sequenced in a study of molecular identifiers for immune sequencing clone quantification. TCRdb passed the PCR reads through MiXCR, listing each CDR3 protein once. Here the sample spans a few hundred thousand distinct CDR3 sequences, about 21% being singletons. Sample: naive CD8+ T cells from blood, with Jurkat cell RNA spiked in. These receptors all stem from a human donor in good health. Some libraries in this study had Jurkat cell RNA spiked in. CDR3s include the opening cysteine and the closing phenylalanine or tryptophan. The order of the fields is J gene, D gene, clone size, V gene, CDR3 DNA, CDR3 protein. D genes are given only for firm matches. Clone size is shown for a subset of rows, as once, few, many or a class of expanded clone.

J: TRBJ2-3; D: .; size: .; V: TRBV30; DNA: TGTGCCTGGAGTGTAGGGCTGGGGGCGAGAGCAGATACGCAGTATTTT; CDR3: CAWSVGLGARADTQYF
J: TRBJ2-5; D: TRBD2; size: many; V: TRBV10-3; DNA: TGTGCCATCATCGGGACTATCCAAGAGACCCAGTACTTC; CDR3: CAIIGTIQETQYF
J: TRBJ2-7; D: TRBD1; size: .; V: TRBV30; DNA: TGTGCCTGGCGGGACAGGGGGTACTACGAGCAGTACTTC; CDR3: CAWRDRGYYEQYF
J: TRBJ1-1; D: .; size: many; V: TRBV20-1; DNA: TGCAGTGCTAGAGATATGGGGACTGAAGCTTTCTTT; CDR3: CSARDMGTEAFF
J: TRBJ2-2; D: .; size: few; V: TRBV27; DNA: TGTGCCAGCAGTTTAGATAAGTTTTCGTACACCGGGGAGCTGTTTTTT; CDR3: CASSLDKFSYTGELFF
J: TRBJ1-1; D: TRBD1; size: many; V: TRBV30; DNA: TGTGCCTGGAGTGACAGGGGATCTTTGAACACTGAAGCTTTCTTT; CDR3: CAWSDRGSLNTEAFF
J: TRBJ2-1; D: .; size: .; V: TRBV11-3; DNA: TGTGCCAGCAGCGCTCGGGACGGTCACAATGAGCAGTTCTTC; CDR3: CASSARDGHNEQFF
J: TRBJ2-3; D: .; size: .; V: TRBV7-6; DNA: TGTGCCAGCAGCTTACTCGGATCCGTTAGCACAGATACGCAGTATTTT; CDR3: CASSLLGSVSTDTQYF
J: TRBJ1-1; D: .; size: .; V: TRBV11-2; DNA: TGTGCCAGCAGCCCCCACAGCCCTGAGGCTTTCTTT; CDR3: CASSPHSPEAFF
J: TRBJ2-3; D: .; size: many; V: TRBV7-6; DNA: TGCGCCAGCAGCCCTTTCAGCACAGATACGCAGTATTTT; CDR3: CASSPFSTDTQYF
J: TRBJ1-6; D: .; size: .; V: TRBV27; DNA: TGTGCCAGCAGTTTATCGTGGCAGCTAAATTCACCCCTCCACTTT; CDR3: CASSLSWQLNSPLHF
J: TRBJ2-1; D: .; size: many; V: TRBV19; DNA: TGTGCCAGTAGTACCCTGTCCTACAATGAGCAGTTCTTC; CDR3: CASSTLSYNEQFF
J: TRBJ2-7; D: .; size: few; V: TRBV27; DNA: TGTGCCACCAGCAAAATAGACAGAAACTACGAGCAGTACTTC; CDR3: CATSKIDRNYEQYF
J: TRBJ2-3; D: .; size: many; V: TRBV5-1; DNA: TGCGCCAGCAGTCAGGGAAACACAGATACGCAGTATTTT; CDR3: CASSQGNTDTQYF
J: TRBJ2-3; D: TRBD1; size: many; V: TRBV12-3/TRBV12-4; DNA: TGTGCCAGCACACAAAGACAGGGGGCCACAGATACGCAGTATTTT; CDR3: CASTQRQGATDTQYF
J: TRBJ2-3; D: TRBD2; size: few; V: TRBV14; DNA: TGTGCCAGCAGCCAAGATTTTGGCCTAGCGGTAGGAGATACGCAGTATTTT; CDR3: CASSQDFGLAVGDTQYF
J: TRBJ2-3; D: TRBD2; size: many; V: TRBV28; DNA: TGTGCCAGCAGTTTATTCCCTAGCGGGAGGATTAATACGCAGTATTTT; CDR3: CASSLFPSGRINTQYF
J: TRBJ1-2; D: .; size: many; V: TRBV7-2; DNA: TGTGCCAGCAGCTTAGCGGACACTGGGGCTGGCTACACCTTC; CDR3: CASSLADTGAGYTF
J: TRBJ2-5; D: TRBD2; size: .; V: TRBV14; DNA: TGTGCCAGCGGCCAGGGAGCGGGGGGCCAAGAGACCCAGTACTTC; CDR3: CASGQGAGGQETQYF
J: TRBJ2-3; D: .; size: many; V: TRBV4-3; DNA: TGCGCCAGCAGCCAAGATCCCAGGGTTTCAGATACGCAGTATTTT; CDR3: CASSQDPRVSDTQYF
J: TRBJ2-7; D: .; size: many; V: TRBV4-1; DNA: TGCGCCAGCAGCCCAAGGGTCAACGAGCAGTACTTC; CDR3: CASSPRVNEQYF
J: TRBJ2-5; D: TRBD1; size: many; V: TRBV9; DNA: TGTGCCAGCAGCGTTTTTGGACAGGGGAGAGAGACCCAGTACTTC; CDR3: CASSVFGQGRETQYF
J: TRBJ1-1; D: .; size: .; V: TRBV7-9; DNA: TGTGCCAGCAGCTCAAGACACATTGAAGCTTTCTTT; CDR3: CASSSRHIEAFF
J: TRBJ2-3; D: .; size: many; V: TRBV6-1; DNA: TGTGCCAGCAGTGAAGTTACAGGTATCACAGATACGCAGTATTTT; CDR3: CASSEVTGITDTQYF
J: TRBJ2-3; D: TRBD2; size: .; V: TRBV5-6; DNA: TGTGCCAGCAGCTTGCTCCTAGCGGGACACACAGATACGCAGTATTTT; CDR3: CASSLLLAGHTDTQYF
J: TRBJ2-2; D: TRBD2; size: few; V: TRBV4-3; DNA: TGCGCCAGCAGCCAAGATTCGTTGGCTAGCGGGGACACCGGGGAGCTGTTTTTT; CDR3: CASSQDSLASGDTGELFF
J: TRBJ2-3; D: TRBD1; size: many; V: TRBV7-9; DNA: TGTGCCAACGGACAGGGGACAGATACGCAGTATTTT; CDR3: CANGQGTDTQYF
J: TRBJ1-2; D: .; size: many; V: TRBV29-1; DNA: TGCAGCGTCCCCGAGCCAGGGCCCTATGGCTACACCTTC; CDR3: CSVPEPGPYGYTF
J: TRBJ1-5; D: TRBD1; size: .; V: TRBV12-3/TRBV12-4; DNA: TGTGCCAGCAGACTGACAGGGGAGGAGGGTCAGCCCCAGCATTTT; CDR3: CASRLTGEEGQPQHF
J: TRBJ1-1; D: .; size: many; V: TRBV4-1; DNA: TGCGCCAGCAGCCAAGTGTTGGCAGGGATCAACACTGAAGCTTTCTTT; CDR3: CASSQVLAGINTEAFF
J: TRBJ2-2; D: .; size: many; V: TRBV7-6; DNA: TGTGCCAGCAGCAGAGACATGAACACCGGGGAGCTGTTTTTT; CDR3: CASSRDMNTGELFF
J: TRBJ2-7; D: .; size: .; V: TRBV4-2; DNA: TGTGCCAGCATCCCCTTTTTGGGGAGGATAACCTACGAGCAGTACTTC; CDR3: CASIPFLGRITYEQYF
J: TRBJ2-7; D: TRBD2; size: .; V: TRBV27; DNA: TGTGCCAGCAGTCCCACCGGGGGGAGGGCCTACGAGCAGTACTTC; CDR3: CASSPTGGRAYEQYF
J: TRBJ1-1; D: .; size: .; V: TRBV27; DNA: TGTGCCAGCAGTACAGGTATGAACACTGAAGCTTTCTTT; CDR3: CASSTGMNTEAFF
J: TRBJ2-3; D: .; size: .; V: TRBV5-1; DNA: TGCGCCAGCAGCTTGGCCTCAGCAGATACGCAGTATTTT; CDR3: CASSLASADTQYF
J: TRBJ2-3; D: .; size: many; V: TRBV11-2; DNA: TGTGCCAGCAGTGGACACAACACAGATACGCAGTATTTT; CDR3: CASSGHNTDTQYF
J: TRBJ2-7; D: .; size: many; V: TRBV5-6; DNA: TGTGCCAGCAGCTTGGCGGCCGCCGTGGAGCAGTACTTC; CDR3: CASSLAAAVEQYF
J: TRBJ2-5; D: .; size: .; V: TRBV7-9; DNA: TGTGCCAGCAGCCAGGACGGATTGGAGACCCAGTACTTC; CDR3: CASSQDGLETQYF
J: TRBJ2-1; D: .; size: .; V: TRBV2; DNA: TGTGCCAGCAGCGAAAACCCCCTTTATTTACACAATGAGCAGTTCTTC; CDR3: CASSENPLYLHNEQFF
J: TRBJ1-4; D: .; size: few; V: TRBV11-1; DNA: TGTGCCAGCAGCCAACCCCGGGATAATAATGAAAAACTGTTTTTT; CDR3: CASSQPRDNNEKLFF
J: TRBJ2-3; D: TRBD2; size: .; V: TRBV7-9; DNA: TGTGCCTGCAGCCAGGCGGGGACTAGCGGGCCCACAGATACGCAGTATTTT; CDR3: CACSQAGTSGPTDTQYF
J: TRBJ1-1; D: TRBD1; size: many; V: TRBV29-1; DNA: TGCAGCGTTGAGGGACAGGGCAGTCGGACTGAAGCTTTCTTT; CDR3: CSVEGQGSRTEAFF